This TCR beta chain was retrieved from a study of blood T cell repertoires in COVID-19. As for the study in general: Acute and convalescent COVID-19 samples came from the United States, Italy and Spain. PBMCs, B-cell-depleted T cells, or T cells provided the cDNA or gDNA that made up the material.

In the original analysis: Estimated nucleated cell counts came from reference gene primer amplification. Measured with immunoSEQ multiplex PCR; TCRdb has only the in-frame clones, and not every one. For V, J and clone size, that table is used; D and trimming come from the DNA. The table has around 62,000 clones, 90% to 95% seen once. V gave up 1 base and J gave up 0 bases, with 6 bases separating them. The germline V gene has CDR1 SQVTM and CDR2 ANQGSEA. This CDR3 has 13 amino acids. The TCR was taken from a man aged 65-85 years with active COVID-19. The sample taken for sequencing was peripheral blood. The chain uses TRBV29-1 and TRBJ1-2; D is unresolved. Here the CDR3 DNA reads TGCAGCGTTGAAGGCAGTCCTAACTATGGCTACACCTTC. Amino acid sequence: CSVEGSPNYGYTF.